This T cell receptor beta chain was documented in a study of cytomegalovirus exposure and HLA in healthy donors (dated by TCRdb to the late 2010s). The study in broad terms: In an earlier analysis of approximately 500 of the donors, about 260 Gb of sequence data and 95 million to 130 million unique TCR beta sequences from about 179 million T cells were reported. An early release covering about 600 HLA-typed donors comprised about 290 gigabases of sequencing data and about 90 million unique TCR sequences. In an earlier analysis of 500 to 650 of the donors, high-throughput TCR beta sequencing was used to judge whether each TCR beta V gene segment behaved as functional or pseudogenic. Class I and class II HLA loci were covered by the typing at four-digit resolution. Donor age, sex, ethnicity and CMV serostatus were collected together with the repertoire data. In addition to the first cohort of several hundred subjects, a separate validation cohort of approximately 130 different subjects was used. Every discovery cohort repertoire had been produced on one sequencing platform. The study used immunosequencing to profile the T cell repertoires of 666 subjects and linked those repertoires to cytomegalovirus serostatus. Of the 350 to 450 genotyped donors, over 70% fell in the genetic ancestry cluster associated with self-reported Caucasian donors. The later analysis used no new phenotypic data to find candidate immune exposures, relying instead on TCR beta sequences and their occurrence across donors. To predict cytomegalovirus infection status, the study combined high-throughput TCR immunosequencing, statistical association of individual TCRs with disease status, and machine learning. A later genetic analysis took genome-wide SNP genotypes for about 55% of the roughly 700 donors and used that subset as a discovery cohort. A later analysis re-analyzed previously published TCR beta repertoires from about 600 donors and added high-resolution HLA genotyping to study TCR occurrence patterns. The number of donors typed differed by locus, with about 629-640 for A, B, C, DRB1 and DQB1, 522 for DQA1, 600 to 610 for DPA1, and approximately 470 for DPB1. The study aimed to test whether signatures of past pathogen exposure could be identified by cataloging public T cell receptors. Several DR-DQ haplotypes were treated as single units for association and clustering because of strong linkage in the cohort. On average, around 240,000 unique TCR beta nucleotide sequences were sequenced per donor among more than 350 genotyped donors of the cohort, with roughly 18% of those sequences being non-productive.

In the case of this clone: Its antigen is not yet known. No much larger clone is present one base from it, and per-base qualities are unavailable.

Per the germline V gene (reference sequence), LNHDA is the CDR1 and SQIVND is the CDR2. V gives up 4 bases and J gives up 4 bases, and the segment between their germline ends measures 17 bases. Including cysteine and phenylalanine, the CDR3 has 15 amino acids. Just the 45-base CDR3 DNA is kept, in frame starting at base 1. The cohort consisted of 666 healthy bone marrow donors. All cohort members were sampled while nominally healthy, although unrecorded immune exposures were likely present. The donor tested CMV seropositive and was one of the 289 seropositive cohort members. A peripheral blood sample was provided by each donor, and peripheral blood mononuclear cells were used for TCR beta sequencing. Genomic DNA extraction from the blood cell samples was performed with the Qiagen DNeasy Blood Extraction Kit. Libraries were built with the immunoSEQ multiplex PCR assay. For the multiplex PCR, a mixture combining 60 forward primers for TCR Vbeta segments and 13 reverse primers for TCR Jbeta segments was used. The CDR3 region of rearranged TCR beta genes was amplified from genomic DNA with a multiplex PCR assay. The amplified TCR beta libraries were sequenced on the Illumina HiSeq System as 87-base-pair reads. On the authors' methods: A later analysis tallied around 80 million unique TCR beta chains across the 550 to 850 repertoires, and 10 million to 11 million of those chains were shared by two or more donors. Raw reads were error-corrected and collapsed into unique sequences by a nearest-neighbor algorithm in which closely related sequences were merged to remove PCR and sequencing errors. To assign V, D and J gene segments, CDR3 sequences were aligned to IMGT reference sequences. Each retained sequence needed at least a six-nucleotide match to both a V gene segment and a J gene segment. A rearrangement counted as productive if the CDR3 had no stop codons and remained in frame with V and J, and every other rearrangement counted as non-productive. Following IMGT convention, CDR3 was defined as the stretch from the second conserved V-encoded cysteine up to the conserved J-encoded phenylalanine. In an earlier analysis of more than 550 of the donors, sequences lacking an unambiguous match to a single V gene segment were excluded. In an earlier analysis of about 590 of the donors, a V segment was called functional when productive rearrangements were above 56.7%, and segregating when the standard deviation between donors exceeded 5%. To diagnose cytomegalovirus status from the catalog of TCR beta chain sequences, a statistical classification framework was built. In a later analysis, V and J genes were assigned by comparing TCR nucleotide sequences against IMGT/GENE-DB human TR gene sequences. Using the TCRdist pipeline, a later analysis assigned CDR3 sequences along with most-parsimonious VDJ recombination scenarios. In a later analysis, each TCR beta chain was defined by its CDR3 amino acid sequence together with its V-gene family, and reads lacking a unique V-gene family were excluded. A later analysis removed 500 to 600 highly shared, low-generation-probability nucleotide sequences to deal with suspected cross-contamination and a sequencing artifact. In a later analysis, a clonal expansion index for each public chain was calculated from normalized within-repertoire ranks of inferred template counts. In a later analysis, generation probabilities were computed with a VDJ recombination model fitted to out-of-frame rearrangements, and the resulting probabilities were checked against IGoR. Hypergeometric tests were used in a later analysis to score TCR-TCR, TCR-HLA and TCR-CMV co-occurrence, with a repertoire-size bias correction applied to the TCR pairs. A later analysis estimated false discovery rates by permuting HLA or CMV assignments 20 times. In a later analysis, co-occurring TCRs were grouped with DBSCAN, and TCRdist sequence similarity was added when clustering was performed within HLA-allele-positive subsets. Repertoires with fewer than 30,000 or more than 120,000 public chains, plus five repertoires with anomalous nucleotide sharing, were excluded from co-occurrence clustering. In TCRdb, the immuneACCESS table is reduced to in-frame sequences with V and J assigned. These tables do not hold every clone; where another copy was compared, an unresolved V gene accounts for under half, and the others remain unexplained. V, J and clone size were drawn from that table, and D and trimming were deduced from the DNA. The sample records about 140,000 clones, 65% to 80% of which are singletons. The ten biggest clones cover approximately 8.2% of the sample.

What the authors observed across the whole study: A few of the identified cytomegalovirus-associated TCR beta chains were confirmed in vitro to be specific for cytomegalovirus antigens. Linkage disequilibrium might explain the correlated functional status among segregating V segments, but an unknown experimental factor could not be excluded. Sequencing depth was assumed to be roughly uniform across donors in the presence/absence analyses, though that assumption may not hold. CMV serostatus was the only immune exposure information available for the cohort. According to a later analysis, most CMV-associated TCR beta chains appeared to be HLA-restricted, and the HLA associations seemed to be driven largely by CMV exposure. In an earlier analysis of roughly 560 of the donors, most TCR beta V segments were observed in productive rearrangements about 90% or about 30% of the time, broadly matching IMGT annotations. A later analysis found that HLA-associated TCR beta chains were more clonally expanded and had lower generation probabilities than equally common non-associated chains. In a later genetic analysis, fewer N-insertions in productive TCRs were reported among donors in an Asian-associated ancestry cluster than the roughly 700-donor mean. Assigning TCR associations to individual alleles was difficult when HLA alleles, especially DR and DQ, strongly co-occurred. HLA typing was unavailable for some donors at each locus, so association tests used only the typed subset. Because counts were too low, roughly 17 rarely observed V segments, including chromosome 9 orphons, were left out of the earlier analysis of about 500 of the donors. A later analysis reported that several top co-occurrence clusters appeared linked to parvovirus B19, influenza, CMV and Epstein-Barr virus. Some IMGT-functional V segments, including TRBV6-2 and TRBV6-3, could not be distinguished by the 87-base-pair reads and were therefore excluded. The study listed 164 TCR beta chains as associated with cytomegalovirus. Across donors, most TCR sequences were observed very rarely, whereas some public TCRs were present in many individuals. The classifier was reported to diagnose cytomegalovirus status with high specificity and sensitivity in both the original cohort and the validation cohort. The sequencing pipeline was judged likely to have produced a cluster of highly shared sequence variants as a technical artifact. A further reported finding was that TCR beta sequences accurately predicted the HLA-A and HLA-B alleles for most subjects in the first cohort. The authors suggested that the approach could potentially be extended to other disease states and immunological phenotypes. The cohort was sequenced for TCR beta chains only, and without alpha or paired-chain data the features that could be detected were limited. According to a later analysis, TCR association rates differed among HLA loci, with DRB1 alleles showing the most associated TCRs and HLA-C alleles showing the fewest. An association between a missense DCLRE1C variant and V-gene and J-gene trimming of TCR beta chains was found in a later genetic analysis and replicated in an independent cohort. In a later analysis, some 17,000 TCR beta sequences were associated with specific HLA alleles at a false discovery rate of 0.05.

This sequence originates from a woman in her forties or fifties in good health and CMV-seropositive. The V and J segments used are TRBV19 and TRBJ2-7; no D gene is confidently identified. What was sequenced was PBMCs. In nucleotide form, the sequence is TGTGCCAGTAGTAATATCGAGACACCTCCTTACGAGCAGTACTTC. Its amino acids are CASSNIETPPYEQYF.